What follows describes a single TCR beta chain. As yet, its antigen is unknown. These data are taken from a study of shared clonotypes between healthy human individuals. Study background: The study drew on a couple of women and a few men aged 18 to 49 as donors. General study findings and limits: In several donors, around 5.5% of naive CD4 clonotypes appeared in common. The authors sampled blood alone, and tissue repertoires likely differ.

This table comes from immunoSEQ multiplex PCR, and its TCRdb copy is limited to in-frame clones, with some not included. Found here are about 1 million clones, approximately 68% of them singletons; the top ten hold approximately 1.5%. Input material: memory CD4+ T cells sorted from blood. Subset here: CD45RA-negative fraction. This receptor was obtained from a man between 18 and 35 years old in good health.

The CDR3 DNA reads TGTGCCAGCGGAACAGGGAGTGGAAACACCATATATTTT. Translation gives CASGTGSGNTIYF. The chain joins TRBV28 to TRBJ1-3, with a tentative D call TRBD1 (6 bases). The V and J ends lost 8 bases and 3 bases respectively, with 11 bases between them. CDR1 is MDHEN, CDR2 SYDVKM, per germline. There are 13 residues in the CDR3.